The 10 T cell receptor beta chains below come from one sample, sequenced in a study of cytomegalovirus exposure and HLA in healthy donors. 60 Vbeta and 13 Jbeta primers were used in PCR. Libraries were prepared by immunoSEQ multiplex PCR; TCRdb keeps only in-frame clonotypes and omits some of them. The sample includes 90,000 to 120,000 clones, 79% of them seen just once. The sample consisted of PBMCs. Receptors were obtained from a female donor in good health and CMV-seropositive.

CDR3 nucleotide sequence: TGTGCCAGCAGTTACGATCAGAATTTCTCCTACGAGCAGTACTTC. It codes for CASSYDQNFSYEQYF. The V and J genes are TRBV6-6 and TRBJ2-7; no firm D call. The V end was cut by 2 bases, the J end by 0 bases, with 11 bases between. The CDR3 is 15 amino acids. The V gene's germline CDR1 is MNHNY and CDR2 SVGAGI (reference sequence).

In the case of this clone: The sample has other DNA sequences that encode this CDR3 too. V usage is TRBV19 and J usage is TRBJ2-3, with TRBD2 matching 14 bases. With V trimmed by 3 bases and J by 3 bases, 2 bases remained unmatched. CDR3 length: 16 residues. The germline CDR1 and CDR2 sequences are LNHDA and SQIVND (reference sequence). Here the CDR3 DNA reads TGTGCCAGTAGTATCGGACTAGCGGGAGGAACAGATACGCAGTATTTT. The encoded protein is CASSIGLAGGTDTQYF.

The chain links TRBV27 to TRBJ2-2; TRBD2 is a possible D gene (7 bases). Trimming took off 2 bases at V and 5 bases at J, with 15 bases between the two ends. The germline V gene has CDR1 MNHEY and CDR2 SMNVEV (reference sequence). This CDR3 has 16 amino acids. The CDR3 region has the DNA TGTGCCAGCAGTTTAGAGGGGGGGATCGGGACCGGGGAGCTGTTTTTT. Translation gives CASSLEGGIGTGELFF.

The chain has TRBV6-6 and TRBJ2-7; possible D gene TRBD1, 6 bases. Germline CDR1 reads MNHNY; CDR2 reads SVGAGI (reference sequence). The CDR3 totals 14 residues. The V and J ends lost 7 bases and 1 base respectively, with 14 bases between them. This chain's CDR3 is CASNNRVGSYEQYF. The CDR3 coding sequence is TGTGCCAGCAACAACAGGGTCGGATCCTACGAGCAGTACTTC.

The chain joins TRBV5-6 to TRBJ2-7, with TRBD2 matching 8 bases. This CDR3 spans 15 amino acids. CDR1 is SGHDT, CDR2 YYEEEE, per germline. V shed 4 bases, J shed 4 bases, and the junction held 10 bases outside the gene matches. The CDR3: CASSPRGGRSYEQYF. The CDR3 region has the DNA TGTGCCAGCAGCCCTCGGGGGGGAAGGTCTTACGAGCAGTACTTC.

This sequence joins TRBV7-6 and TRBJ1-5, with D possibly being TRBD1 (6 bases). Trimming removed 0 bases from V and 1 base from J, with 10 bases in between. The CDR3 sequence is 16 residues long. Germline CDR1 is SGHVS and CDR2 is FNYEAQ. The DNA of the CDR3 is TGTGCCAGCAGCTTAGCGGCCAGGGGCAGCAATCAGCCCCAGCATTTT. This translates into CASSLAARGSNQPQHF.

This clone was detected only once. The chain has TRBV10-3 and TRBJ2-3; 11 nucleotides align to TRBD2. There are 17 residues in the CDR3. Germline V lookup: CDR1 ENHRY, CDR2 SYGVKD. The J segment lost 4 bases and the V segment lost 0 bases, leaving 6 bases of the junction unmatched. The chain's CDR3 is CAISESVLAGGPDTQYF. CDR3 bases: TGTGCCATCAGTGAGTCGGTTCTAGCGGGGGGCCCAGATACGCAGTATTTT.

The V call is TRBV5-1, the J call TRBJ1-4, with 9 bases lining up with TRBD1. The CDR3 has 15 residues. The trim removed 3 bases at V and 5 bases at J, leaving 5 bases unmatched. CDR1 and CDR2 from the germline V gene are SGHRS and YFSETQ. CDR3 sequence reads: CASSSPTGGNEKLFF. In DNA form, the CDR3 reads TGCGCCAGCAGCTCACCGACAGGGGGGAATGAAAAACTGTTTTTT.

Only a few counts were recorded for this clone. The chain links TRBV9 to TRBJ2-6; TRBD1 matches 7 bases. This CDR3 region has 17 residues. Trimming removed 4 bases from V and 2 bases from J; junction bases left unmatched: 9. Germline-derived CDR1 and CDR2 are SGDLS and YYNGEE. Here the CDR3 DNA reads TGTGCCAGCAGCACCCGACCAGACAGGGCTGGGGCCAACGTCCTGACTTTC. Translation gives CASSTRPDRAGANVLTF. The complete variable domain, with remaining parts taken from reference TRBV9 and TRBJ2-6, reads DSGVTQTPKHLITATGQRVTLRCSPRSGDLSVYWYQQSLDQGLQFLIQYYNGEERAKGNILERFSAQQFPDLHSELNLSSLELGDSALYFCASSTRPDRAGANVLTFGAGSRLTVL.

The CDR3: CASRQKGQGAQRAFF. In DNA form, the CDR3 reads TGTGCCAGTAGGCAGAAGGGACAGGGAGCTCAGCGAGCTTTCTTT. This rearrangement joins TRBV19 to TRBJ1-1, with 9 bases aligning to TRBD1. Germline values: CDR1 LNHDA, CDR2 SQIVND (reference sequence). V dropped 6 bases and J dropped 10; count of bases not matched to a gene: 15. The CDR3 spans 15 residues.